Reported below is one TCR beta chain. The target antigen is unknown. This likely traces to a read error, being one base from a far larger clone. The data stem from a study of shared clonotypes between healthy human individuals. Looking at the study overall: The donors, two women and a few men, were aged 18 to 49.

Germline V gives CDR1 GTSNPN, CDR2 SVGIG (reference sequence). There are 15 residues in the CDR3. Some clones are missing from TCRdb's copy, which holds only in-frame ones; the method was immunoSEQ multiplex PCR. The data hold around 1.1 million clones, with about 80% observed a single time. Overall study results and limits: Sequencing depth was expected to influence donor clonotype sharing.

This rearrangement joins TRBV30 to TRBJ1-5, with D possibly being TRBD1 (5 bases). The specimen was memory CD4+ T cells from PBMCs. Described subset: CD45RA-negative fraction. The receptor comes from a man younger than 35 in good health. Some clones in this sample may be carry-over from other donors' samples. The CDR3 loop is CVWRDPRHSNQPQHF. The CDR3 DNA follows: TGTGTCTGGAGGGACCCCAGACATAGCAATCAGCCCCAGCATTTT.